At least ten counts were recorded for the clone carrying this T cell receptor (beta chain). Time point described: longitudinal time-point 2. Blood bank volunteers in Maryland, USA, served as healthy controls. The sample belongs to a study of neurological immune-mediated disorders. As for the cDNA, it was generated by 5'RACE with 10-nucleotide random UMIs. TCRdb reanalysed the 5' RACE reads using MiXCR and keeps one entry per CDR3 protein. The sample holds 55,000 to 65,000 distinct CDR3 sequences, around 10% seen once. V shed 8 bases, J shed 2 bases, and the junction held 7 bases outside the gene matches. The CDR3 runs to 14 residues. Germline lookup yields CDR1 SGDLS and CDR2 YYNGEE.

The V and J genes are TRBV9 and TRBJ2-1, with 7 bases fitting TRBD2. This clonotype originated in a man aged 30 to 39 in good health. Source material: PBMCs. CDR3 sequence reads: CASHSGPPYNEQFF. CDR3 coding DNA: TGTGCCAGTCATAGCGGGCCCCCCTACAATGAGCAGTTCTTC.